This T cell receptor beta chain was recovered during a study of blood T cell repertoires in COVID-19. Study details: PBMCs, B-cell-depleted T cells, or T cells were the source of the cDNA or gDNA that made up the material.

How the authors handled the data: The authors estimated nucleated cell counts from reference gene primer amplification. Measured with immunoSEQ multiplex PCR; TCRdb has only the in-frame clones, and not every one. For V, J and clone size, that table is used; D and trimming come from the DNA. The sample consists of more than 200,000 clones, 82% of them appearing once. Germline V CDR1 and CDR2: MDHEN, SYDVKM. The ends were cut back, 4 bases at V and 5 bases at J, with 14 bases in the middle. This CDR3 contains 14 residues. The receptor was derived from an elderly woman with active or convalescent COVID-19. Sequencing was performed on peripheral blood. The chain employs TRBV28 and TRBJ1-2, with D possibly matching TRBD1 (6 bases). The CDR3 spells CASSYRVLVYGYTF. The CDR3 coding sequence is TGTGCCAGCAGTTACAGGGTCTTAGTATATGGCTACACCTTC.